The TCR beta chain described here comes from a study of blood T cell repertoires in COVID-19. Study overall: From T cells, B-cell-depleted T cells, or PBMCs came the material, which was cDNA or gDNA.

As originally analysed: Estimation of nucleated cell counts relied on the amplification of reference gene primers. Using immunoSEQ multiplex PCR, the repertoire was profiled, and TCRdb retains in-frame clones only, with some absent. That table gives V, J and clone size, and the DNA gave D and trimming. The sample includes around 400,000 clones, around 86% of them seen just once. This clone was picked up one time. The V segment lost 4 bases and the J segment 4 bases; nucleotides outside the gene matches: 10. The germline gives CDR1 MNHNS, CDR2 SASEGT. The CDR3 runs 17 residues. Sequenced input: PBMCs or T cells enriched from blood (not recorded which). The chain recombines TRBV6-1 with TRBJ2-1; 10 nucleotides match TRBD2. This clonotype was sampled from a woman aged 45-65 years who had recovered from COVID-19. CDR3 sequence reads: CASSGGLAERLYNEQFF. The CDR3 DNA sequence: TGTGCCAGCAGTGGCGGACTAGCGGAGAGACTTTACAATGAGCAGTTCTTC.